This passage covers 8 T cell receptor beta chains from one sample sequenced in a study of cytomegalovirus exposure and HLA in healthy donors. The PCR employed 60 Vbeta primers together with 13 Jbeta primers. Here immunoSEQ multiplex PCR was the method, and the copy in TCRdb shows in-frame clones only, minus some. The repertoire holds over 150,000 clones, with more than 75% as singletons. What was sequenced was PBMCs. Every receptor here comes from a man between 18 and 29 years old in good health and CMV-seropositive.

The J gene is TRBJ1-2, the V gene TRBV11-2; no firm D call. Looked up from germline, CDR1 is SGHAT and CDR2 is FQNNGV. The CDR3 is made up of 13 amino acids. The V and J ends lost 1 base and 2 bases respectively, with 5 bases between them. The CDR3 sequence: CASSLGPNYGYTF. Written as DNA, the CDR3 is TGTGCCAGCAGCTTAGGGCCAAACTATGGCTACACCTTC.

In its sample, this clone was seen once. The rearrangement joins TRBV2 to TRBJ2-3; the match to TRBD2 covers 10 bases. The CDR3 is 16 amino acids. J was trimmed by 2 bases and V by 2 bases; bases with no gene match: 4. Germline CDR1 SNHLY, CDR2 FYNNEI. This CDR3 is CASSELAGADTDTQYF. The CDR3 DNA follows: TGTGCCAGCAGTGAACTAGCGGGGGCAGACACAGATACGCAGTATTTT.

This clone was detected a few times. The V call is TRBV7-7, the J call TRBJ2-1; the match to TRBD2 covers 9 bases. Trimming cost V 6 bases and J 6 bases; bases outside gene matches: 12. This CDR3 region has 16 residues. Germline values: CDR1 SSHAT, CDR2 FNYEAQ (reference sequence). CDR3 DNA sequence: TGTGCCAGCAGTCGCTATTTGCGGGAGGGCCCCAATGAGCAGTTCTTC. Protein product: CASSRYLREGPNEQFF.

The V gene is TRBV5-6, the J gene TRBJ2-5, with D possibly TRBD2 on 7 matching bases. This CDR3 spans 13 amino acids. V gave up 1 base and J gave up 5 bases, with 9 bases separating them. CDR1 is SGHDT and CDR2 is YYEEEE in the germline V gene. CDR3 DNA: TGTGCCAGCAGCTTGAGGGGGGGGGAGACCCAGTACTTC. Its protein is CASSLRGGETQYF. Together with reference TRBV5-6 and TRBJ2-5, the CDR3 gives the full variable domain: DAGVTQSPTHLIKTRGQQVTLRCSPKSGHDTVSWYQQALGQGPQFIFQYYEEEERQRGNFPDRFSGHQFPNYSSELNVNALLLGDSALYLCASSLRGGETQYFGPGTRLLVL.

The chain carries TRBV9 and TRBJ2-5; perhaps TRBD2 as D (6 bases). V was shortened by 3 bases and J by 5 bases, with 14 bases between the two germline ends. The CDR3 extends over 14 amino acids. Germline CDR1 SGDLS, CDR2 YYNGEE. The DNA of the CDR3 is TGTGCCAGCAGCGCCGGGACTGAGTACGAGACCCAGTACTTC. Amino acid sequence: CASSAGTEYETQYF.

The genes are TRBV18 and TRBJ1-1, with D unresolved. This CDR3 contains 16 residues. Germline CDR1 and CDR2: KGHSH and LQKENI. The V end lost 0 bases, the J end lost 0 bases, and 11 bases lay between the germline ends. CDR3 sequence reads: CASSPPGVQMNTEAFF. CDR3 DNA sequence: TGTGCCAGCTCACCACCGGGAGTCCAAATGAACACTGAAGCTTTCTTT.

The rearrangement uses TRBV30 and TRBJ2-3; D is perhaps TRBD1 (5 bases). V lost 0 bases and J lost 2, with 9 bases in between. The CDR3 is 14 residues long. Per the germline V gene, CDR1 is GTSNPN and CDR2 is SVGIG (reference sequence). The CDR3 region has the DNA TGTGCCTGGAGTGTCAGACAGTTCACAGATACGCAGTATTTT. Encoded protein: CAWSVRQFTDTQYF.

This chain connects TRBV7-2 to TRBJ2-5; D call uncertain. Germline loops: CDR1 SGHTA, CDR2 FQGNSA. The CDR3 runs 15 residues. Trimming shortened V by 1 base and J by 1 base, and 10 bases separated the two germline ends. The CDR3 bases are TGTGCCAGCAGCTTAGGGCCCGTTGGCCAAGAGACCCAGTACTTC. As protein: CASSLGPVGQETQYF.